This TCR beta chain stems from a study of blood T cell repertoires in COVID-19. Study information: Whether acute or convalescent, the COVID-19 samples came from the United States, Italy and Spain. T cells, B-cell-depleted T cells, or PBMCs provided the cDNA or gDNA that served as material.

Authors' data handling: It was from reference gene primer amplification that nucleated cell counts were estimated. Sequencing used immunoSEQ multiplex PCR; TCRdb keeps in-frame clones, though not all of them. V and J calls and clone size are copied from that table; D and trimming were computed from the DNA. The sample has about 88,000 clones; about nine tenths are singletons. CDR1 and CDR2 (germline): SEHNR, FQNEAQ (reference sequence). The CDR3 contains 14 residues. The junction had 8 bases not matched to a gene; V was cut back by 6 bases and J by 5 bases. This sequence was found in a male donor with acute or convalescent COVID-19. Specimen: peripheral blood. The chain combines TRBV7-9 with TRBJ2-7, with 9 bases aligning to TRBD1. In nucleotides, the CDR3 is TGTGCCAGCAGTCCCGGGACAGGGAGGGACGAGCAGTACTTC. The encoded protein is CASSPGTGRDEQYF.